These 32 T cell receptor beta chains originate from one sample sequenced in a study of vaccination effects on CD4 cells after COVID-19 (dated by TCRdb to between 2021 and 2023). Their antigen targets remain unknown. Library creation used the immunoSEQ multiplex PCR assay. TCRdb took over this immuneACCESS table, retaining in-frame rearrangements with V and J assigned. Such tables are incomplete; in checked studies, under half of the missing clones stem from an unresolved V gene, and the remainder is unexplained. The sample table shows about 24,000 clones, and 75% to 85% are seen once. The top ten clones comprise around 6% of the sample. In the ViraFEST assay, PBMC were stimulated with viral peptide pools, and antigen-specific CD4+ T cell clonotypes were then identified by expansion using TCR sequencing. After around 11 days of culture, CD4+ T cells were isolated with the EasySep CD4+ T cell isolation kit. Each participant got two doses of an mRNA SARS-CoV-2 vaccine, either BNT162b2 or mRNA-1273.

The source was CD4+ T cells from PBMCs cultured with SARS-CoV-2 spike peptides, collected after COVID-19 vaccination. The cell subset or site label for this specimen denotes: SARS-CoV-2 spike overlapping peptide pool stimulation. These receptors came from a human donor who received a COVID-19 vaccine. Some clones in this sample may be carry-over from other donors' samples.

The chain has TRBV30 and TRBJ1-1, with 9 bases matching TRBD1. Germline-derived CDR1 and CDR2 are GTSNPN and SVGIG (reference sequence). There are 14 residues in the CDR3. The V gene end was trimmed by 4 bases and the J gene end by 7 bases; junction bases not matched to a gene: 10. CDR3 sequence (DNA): TGTGCCTGGAACGTGGGACAGGGAACGAGTGAAGCTTTCTTT. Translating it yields CAWNVGQGTSEAFF.

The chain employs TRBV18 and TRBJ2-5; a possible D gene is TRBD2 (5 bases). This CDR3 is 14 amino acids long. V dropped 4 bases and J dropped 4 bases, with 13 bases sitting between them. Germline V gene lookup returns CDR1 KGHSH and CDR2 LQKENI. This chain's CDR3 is CASSLSSGGETQYF. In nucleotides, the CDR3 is TGTGCCAGCTCACTATCATCCGGAGGAGAGACCCAGTACTTC.

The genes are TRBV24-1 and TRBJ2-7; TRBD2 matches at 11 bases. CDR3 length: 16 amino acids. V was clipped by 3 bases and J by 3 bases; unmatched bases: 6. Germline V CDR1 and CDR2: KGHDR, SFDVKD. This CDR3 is CATSDLKLAGVYEQYV. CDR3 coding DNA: TGTGCCACCAGTGATCTGAAACTAGCGGGGGTCTACGAGCAGTACGTC.

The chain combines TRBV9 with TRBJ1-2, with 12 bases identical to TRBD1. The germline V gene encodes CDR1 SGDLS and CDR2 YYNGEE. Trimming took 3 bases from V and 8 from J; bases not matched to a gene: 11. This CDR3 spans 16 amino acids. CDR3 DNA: TGTGCCAGCAGCGGTGACGGGGGACAGGGGGCGCAAGGCTACACCTTC. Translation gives CASSGDGGQGAQGYTF.

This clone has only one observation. CDR3 residues: CASSLGSPYEQYV. In DNA, the CDR3 is TGTGCCAGCAGCTTGGGCAGCCCCTACGAGCAGTACGTC. The chain couples TRBV7-2 to TRBJ2-7; no definite D call. Germline V gene data show CDR1 as SGHTA and CDR2 as FQGNSA. V was clipped by 3 bases and J by 2 bases, with 8 bases between them. The CDR3 has 13 residues.

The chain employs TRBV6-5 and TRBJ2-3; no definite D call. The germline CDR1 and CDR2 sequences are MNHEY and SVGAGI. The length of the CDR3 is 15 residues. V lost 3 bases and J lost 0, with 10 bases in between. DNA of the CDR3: TGTGCCAGCAGTTATTCGGCGGATAGCACAGATACGCAGTATTTT. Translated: CASSYSADSTDTQYF.

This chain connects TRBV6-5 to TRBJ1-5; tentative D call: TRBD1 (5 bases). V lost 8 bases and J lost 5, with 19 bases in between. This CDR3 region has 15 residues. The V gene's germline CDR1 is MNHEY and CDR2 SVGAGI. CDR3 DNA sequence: TGTGCCAGCCATGCCTACGTTACAGGCGATCAGCCCCAGCATTTT. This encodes CASHAYVTGDQPQHF.

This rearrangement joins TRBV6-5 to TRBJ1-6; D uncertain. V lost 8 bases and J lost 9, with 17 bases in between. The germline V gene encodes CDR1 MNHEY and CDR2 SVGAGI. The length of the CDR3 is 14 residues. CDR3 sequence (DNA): TGTGCCAGCCTCACCGGCGTCCCGGGTTCACCCCTCCACTTT. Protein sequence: CASLTGVPGSPLHF.

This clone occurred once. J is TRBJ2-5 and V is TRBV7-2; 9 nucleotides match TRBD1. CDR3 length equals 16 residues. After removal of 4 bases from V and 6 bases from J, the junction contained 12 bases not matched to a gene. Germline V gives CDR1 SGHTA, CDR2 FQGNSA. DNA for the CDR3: TGTGCCAGCAGCTGGGGACGACAGGGGGTCGGGCAGACCCAGTACTTC. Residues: CASSWGRQGVGQTQYF. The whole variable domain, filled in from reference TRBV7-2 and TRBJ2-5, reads GAGVSQSPSNKVTEKGKDVELRCDPISGHTALYWYRQSLGQGLEFLIYFQGNSAPDKSGLPSDRFSAERTGGSVSTLTIQRTQQEDSAVYLCASSWGRQGVGQTQYFGPGTRLLVL.

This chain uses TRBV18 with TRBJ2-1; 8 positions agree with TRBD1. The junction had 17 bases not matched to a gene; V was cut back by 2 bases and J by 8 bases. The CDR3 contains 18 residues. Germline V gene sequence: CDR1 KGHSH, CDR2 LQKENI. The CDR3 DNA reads TGTGCCAGCTCACCAAATTTTTCACGGGACAGGAATCCCCATGAGCAGTTCTTC. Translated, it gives CASSPNFSRDRNPHEQFF. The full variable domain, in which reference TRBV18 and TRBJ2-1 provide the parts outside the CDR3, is NAGVMQNPRHLVRRRGQEARLRCSPMKGHSHVYWYRQLPEEGLKFMVYLQKENIIDESGMPKERFSAEFPKEGPSILRIQQVVRGDSAAYFCASSPNFSRDRNPHEQFFGPGTRLTVL.

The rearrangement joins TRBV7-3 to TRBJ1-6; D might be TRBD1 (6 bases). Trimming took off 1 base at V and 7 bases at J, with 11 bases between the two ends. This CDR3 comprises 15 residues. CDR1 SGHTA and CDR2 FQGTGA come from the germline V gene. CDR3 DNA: TGTGCCAGCAGCTTAAGGGGGGCGGACAATTCACCCCTCCACTTT. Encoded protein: CASSLRGADNSPLHF. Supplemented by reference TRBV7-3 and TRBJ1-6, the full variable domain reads GAGVSQTPSNKVTEKGKYVELRCDPISGHTALYWYRQSLGQGPEFLIYFQGTGAADDSGLPNDRFFAVRPEGSVSTLKIQRTERGDSAVYLCASSLRGADNSPLHFGNGTRLTVT.

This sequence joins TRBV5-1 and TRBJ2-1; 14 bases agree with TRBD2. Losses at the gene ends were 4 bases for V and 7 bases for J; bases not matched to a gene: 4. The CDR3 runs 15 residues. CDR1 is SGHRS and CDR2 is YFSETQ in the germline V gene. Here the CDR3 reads CASSPGLAGDNEQFF. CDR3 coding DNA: TGCGCCAGCAGCCCGGGACTAGCGGGGGATAATGAGCAGTTCTTC.

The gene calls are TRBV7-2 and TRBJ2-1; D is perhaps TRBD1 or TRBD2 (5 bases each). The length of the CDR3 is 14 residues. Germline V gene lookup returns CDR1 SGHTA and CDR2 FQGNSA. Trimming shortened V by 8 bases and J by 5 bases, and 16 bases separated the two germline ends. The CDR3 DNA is TGTGCCAGCGGCGGGTCCAGGGCCAACAATGAGCAGTTCTTC. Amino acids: CASGGSRANNEQFF.

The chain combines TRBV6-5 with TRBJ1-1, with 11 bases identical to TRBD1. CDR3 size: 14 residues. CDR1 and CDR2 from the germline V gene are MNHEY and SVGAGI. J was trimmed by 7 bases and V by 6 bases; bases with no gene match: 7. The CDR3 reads CASRRDRGENEAFF. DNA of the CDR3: TGTGCCAGCAGACGGGACAGGGGGGAGAATGAAGCTTTCTTT.

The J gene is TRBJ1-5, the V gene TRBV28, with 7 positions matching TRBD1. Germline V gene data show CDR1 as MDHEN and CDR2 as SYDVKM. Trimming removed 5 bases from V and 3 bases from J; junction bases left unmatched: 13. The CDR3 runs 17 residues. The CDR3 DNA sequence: TGTGCCAGCAGTACCCAGAGGACAGGCAATTTCAATCAGCCCCAGCATTTT. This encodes CASSTQRTGNFNQPQHF.

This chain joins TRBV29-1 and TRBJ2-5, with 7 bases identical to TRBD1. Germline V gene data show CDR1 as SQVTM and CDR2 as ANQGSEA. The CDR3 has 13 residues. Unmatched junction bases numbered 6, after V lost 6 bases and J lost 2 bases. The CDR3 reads CSVARGSQETQYF. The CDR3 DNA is TGCAGCGTCGCCAGGGGGAGTCAAGAGACCCAGTACTTC. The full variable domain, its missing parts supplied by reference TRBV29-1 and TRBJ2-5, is SAVISQKPSRDICQRGTSLTIQCQVDSQVTMMFWYRQQPGQSLTLIATANQGSEATYESGFVIDKFPISRPNLTFSTLTVSNMSPEDSSIYLCSVARGSQETQYFGPGTRLLVL.

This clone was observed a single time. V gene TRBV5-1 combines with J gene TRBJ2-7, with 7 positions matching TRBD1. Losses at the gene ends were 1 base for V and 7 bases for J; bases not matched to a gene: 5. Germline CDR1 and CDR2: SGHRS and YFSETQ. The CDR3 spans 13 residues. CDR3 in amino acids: CASSLIPDREQYV. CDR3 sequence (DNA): TGCGCCAGCAGCTTGATCCCGGACAGGGAGCAGTACGTC.

CDR3 residues: CASSESCEQYV. The CDR3 bases are TGTGCCAGCAGTGAATCCTGCGAGCAGTACGTC. V usage is TRBV25-1 and J usage is TRBJ2-7; D is uncertain. The CDR3 extends over 11 amino acids. Germline loops: CDR1 MGHDK, CDR2 SYGVNS.

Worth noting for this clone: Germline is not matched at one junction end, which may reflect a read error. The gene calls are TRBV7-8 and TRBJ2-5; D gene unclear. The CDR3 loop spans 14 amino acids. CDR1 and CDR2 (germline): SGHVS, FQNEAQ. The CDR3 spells CASSFWGEQGTQYF. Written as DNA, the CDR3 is TGTGCCAGCAGCTTTTGGGGTGAACAAGGGACCCAGTACTTC. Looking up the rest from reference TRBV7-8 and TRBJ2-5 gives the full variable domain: GAGVSQSPRYKVAKRGQDVALRCDPISGHVSLFWYQQALGQGPEFLTYFQNEAQLDKSGLPSDRFFAERPEGSVSTLKIQRTQQEDSAVYLCASSFWGEQGTQYFGPGTRLLVL.

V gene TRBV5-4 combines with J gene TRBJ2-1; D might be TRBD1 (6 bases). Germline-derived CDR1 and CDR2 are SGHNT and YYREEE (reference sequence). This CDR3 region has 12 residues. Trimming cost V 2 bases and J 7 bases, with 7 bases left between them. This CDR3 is CASSLQGNEQFF. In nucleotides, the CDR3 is TGTGCCAGCAGCTTACAGGGAAATGAGCAGTTCTTC.

The CDR3 protein is CASSLLTKTSTDTQYF. CDR3 sequence (DNA): TGTGCCAGCAGCTTGTTGACTAAAACTAGCACAGATACGCAGTATTTT. The rearrangement joins TRBV5-4 to TRBJ2-3, with D maybe TRBD2 (5 bases). The CDR3 extends over 16 amino acids. The V gene's germline CDR1 is SGHNT and CDR2 YYREEE (reference sequence). The V end lost 1 base, the J end lost 0 bases, and 12 bases lay between the germline ends.

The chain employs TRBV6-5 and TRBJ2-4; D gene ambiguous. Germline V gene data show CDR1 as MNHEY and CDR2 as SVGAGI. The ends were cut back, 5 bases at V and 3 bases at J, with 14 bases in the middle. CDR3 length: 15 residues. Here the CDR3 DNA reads TGTGCCAGCAGTCCCGGCCGGTTTGACAAAAACATTCAGTACTTC. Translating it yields CASSPGRFDKNIQYF.

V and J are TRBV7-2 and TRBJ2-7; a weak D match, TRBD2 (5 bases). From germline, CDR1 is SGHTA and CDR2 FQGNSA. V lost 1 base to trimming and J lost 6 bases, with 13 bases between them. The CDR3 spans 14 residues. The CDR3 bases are TGTGCCAGCAGCTTAGGAGGGTCGTATCGCGAGCAGTACGTC. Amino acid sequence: CASSLGGSYREQYV.

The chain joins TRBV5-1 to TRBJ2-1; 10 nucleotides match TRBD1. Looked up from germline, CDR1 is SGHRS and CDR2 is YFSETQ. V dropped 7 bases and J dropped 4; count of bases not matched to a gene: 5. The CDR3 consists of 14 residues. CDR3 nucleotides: TGCGCCAGCGGCCGGGACAGGGGTTACAATGAGCAGTTCTTC. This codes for CASGRDRGYNEQFF.

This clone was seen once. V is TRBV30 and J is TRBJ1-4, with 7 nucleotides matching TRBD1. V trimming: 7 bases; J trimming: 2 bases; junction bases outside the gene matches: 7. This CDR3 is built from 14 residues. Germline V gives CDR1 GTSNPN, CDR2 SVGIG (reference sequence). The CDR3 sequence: CASTTQGTNEKLFF. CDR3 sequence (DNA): TGTGCCTCTACGACACAGGGGACTAATGAAAAACTGTTTTTT. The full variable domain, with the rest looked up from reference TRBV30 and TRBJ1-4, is SQTIHQWPATLVQPVGSPLSLECTVEGTSNPNLYWYRQAAGRGLQLLFYSVGIGQISSEVPQNLSASRPQDRQFILSSKKLLLSDSGFYLCASTTQGTNEKLFFGSGTQLSVL.

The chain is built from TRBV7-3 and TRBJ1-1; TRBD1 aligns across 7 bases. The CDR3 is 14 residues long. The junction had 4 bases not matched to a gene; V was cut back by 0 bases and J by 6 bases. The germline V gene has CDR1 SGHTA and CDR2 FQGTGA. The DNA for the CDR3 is TGTGCCAGCAGCTTAACGCCAGGGGGGGCTGAAGCTTTCTTT. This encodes CASSLTPGGAEAFF.

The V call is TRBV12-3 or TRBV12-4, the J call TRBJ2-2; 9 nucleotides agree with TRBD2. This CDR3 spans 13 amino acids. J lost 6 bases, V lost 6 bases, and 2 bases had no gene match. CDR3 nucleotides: TGTGCCAGCAGGGTAGCGGGGGCCGGGGAGCTGTTTTTT. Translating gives CASRVAGAGELFF.

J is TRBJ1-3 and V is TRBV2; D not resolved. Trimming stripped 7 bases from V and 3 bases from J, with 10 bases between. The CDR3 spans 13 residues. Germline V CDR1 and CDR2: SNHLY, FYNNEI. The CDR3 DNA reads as TGTGCCAGCATTTTCCTATTTGGAAACACCATATATTTT. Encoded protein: CASIFLFGNTIYF.

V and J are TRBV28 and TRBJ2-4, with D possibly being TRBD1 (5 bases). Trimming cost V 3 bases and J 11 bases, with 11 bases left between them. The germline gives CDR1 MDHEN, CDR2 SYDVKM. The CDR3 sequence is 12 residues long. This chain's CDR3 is CASSLTPRVQYF. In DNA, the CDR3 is TGTGCCAGCAGTTTGACACCCAGGGTTCAGTACTTC. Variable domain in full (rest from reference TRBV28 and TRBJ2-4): DVKVTQSSRYLVKRTGEKVFLECVQDMDHENMFWYRQDPGLGLRLIYFSYDVKMKEKGDIPEGYSVSREKKERFSLILESASTNQTSMYLCASSLTPRVQYFGAGTRLSVL.

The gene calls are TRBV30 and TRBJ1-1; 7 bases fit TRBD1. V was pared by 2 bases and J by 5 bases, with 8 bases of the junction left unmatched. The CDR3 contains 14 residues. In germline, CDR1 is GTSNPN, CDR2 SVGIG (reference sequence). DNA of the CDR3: TGTGCCTGGAGTAGACAGGGTGAATGGACTGAAGCTTTCTTT. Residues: CAWSRQGEWTEAFF. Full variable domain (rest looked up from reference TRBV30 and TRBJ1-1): SQTIHQWPATLVQPVGSPLSLECTVEGTSNPNLYWYRQAAGRGLQLLFYSVGIGQISSEVPQNLSASRPQDRQFILSSKKLLLSDSGFYLCAWSRQGEWTEAFFGQGTRLTVV.

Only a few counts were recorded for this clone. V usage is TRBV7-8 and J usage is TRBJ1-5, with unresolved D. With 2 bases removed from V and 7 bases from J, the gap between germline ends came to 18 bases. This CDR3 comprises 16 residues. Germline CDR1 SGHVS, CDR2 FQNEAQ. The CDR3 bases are TGTGCCAGCAGCTTAATCGGCGGCCCTAGCGGCCAGCCCCAGCATTTT. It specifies CASSLIGGPSGQPQHF.

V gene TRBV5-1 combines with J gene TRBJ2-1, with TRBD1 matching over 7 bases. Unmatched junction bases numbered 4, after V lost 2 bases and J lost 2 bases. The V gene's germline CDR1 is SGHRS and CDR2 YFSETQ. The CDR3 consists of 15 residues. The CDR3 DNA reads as TGCGCCAGCAGCTTTCAGGGGGATCCCTACAATGAGCAGTTCTTC. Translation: CASSFQGDPYNEQFF.